A single sample gave rise to the 4 T cell receptor beta chains below, sequenced in a study of regulatory T cells in long-lasting Graves disease. TCR beta libraries were built with iRepertoire HTBI primers and Arm-PCR of CDR3 regions. TCRdb itself ran the multiplex PCR reads through MiXCR, one entry per CDR3 protein. The table records some 600,000 distinct CDR3 sequences, 16% of them present only once. The time point is: newly diagnosed GD, antithyroid drugs for less than 3 months. Isolated PBMC RNA provided the starting material for the TCR library. These data also formed part of another study, on T cells in Graves' hyperthyroidism and ophthalmopathy.

The sample here was peripheral blood mononuclear cells (PBMCs), taken at new diagnosis, from a patient treated with antithyroid drugs. These TCRs come from a young man with Graves disease.

The gene calls are TRBV4-1 and TRBJ2-7; 11 bases match TRBD2. CDR1 and CDR2 from the germline V gene are MGHRA and YSYEKL. The trim removed 0 bases at V and 2 bases at J, leaving 3 bases unmatched. This CDR3 contains 16 residues. The CDR3 is CASSQDFSGRAYEQYF. The CDR3 nucleotides read TGCGCCAGCAGCCAAGATTTTAGCGGGAGGGCCTACGAGCAGTACTTC.

V gene TRBV30 combines with J gene TRBJ1-5; the D gene is possibly TRBD1 (6 bases). The CDR3 extends over 13 amino acids. The germline V gene encodes CDR1 GTSNPN and CDR2 SVGIG (reference sequence). Trimming cost V 1 base and J 4 bases, with 8 bases left between them. The CDR3: CAWSDRENQPQHF. CDR3 nucleotides: TGTGCCTGGAGTGACAGGGAGAATCAGCCCCAGCATTTT.

This clonotype showed up just a few times. This may be a read error, as it is one base from a much larger clone. The chain recombines TRBV30 with TRBJ2-1, with 10 bases identical to TRBD2. The germline CDR1 and CDR2 sequences are GTSNPN and SVGIG (reference sequence). The CDR3 runs to 15 residues. This CDR3 is CVWILPGLAYNEQFF. As DNA, the CDR3 is TGTGTCTGGATTTTACCGGGACTAGCGTACAATGAGCAGTTCTTC.

V and J are TRBV9 and TRBJ1-4, with no clear D. The CDR3 totals 15 residues. Germline CDR1 SGDLS, CDR2 YYNGEE. The V and J ends lost 0 bases and 3 bases respectively, with 9 bases between them. The CDR3 protein is CASSVGWQSNEKLFF. The CDR3 coding sequence is TGTGCCAGCAGCGTAGGGTGGCAGTCTAATGAAAAACTGTTTTTT.